Given below is one T cell receptor (beta chain) in context. Its antigen is not known. These data come from a study of OX40 agonist ivuxolimab in advanced cancers. Study details: Dose-escalation patients suffered from hepatocellular carcinoma, melanoma, renal cell or head and neck cancer. Two patients with cutaneous melanoma and one with hepatocellular carcinoma, three in total, showed partial responses. Study-wide results and limits: Clonal expansion from baseline to week 6 occurred in both CD4+ and CD8+ T cells.

Sequenced by immunoSEQ multiplex PCR; TCRdb stores in-frame clones only, minus some. The data contain 45,000 or so clones, 88% of them seen just once; the ten biggest clones take up 1.1%. The CDR3 is 12 residues long. Germline V lookup: CDR1 SGHDT, CDR2 YYEEEE. V lost 7 bases, J lost 10 bases, and 10 bases stayed unmatched. The material sequenced was CD4+ or CD8+ T cells sorted from blood, taken in a trial of the OX40 agonist ivuxolimab. The clonotype was recovered from an adult with an advanced solid tumor such as melanoma, head and neck, liver or kidney cancer. V and J are TRBV5-6 and TRBJ1-1, with 7 bases identical to TRBD1. The DNA for the CDR3 is TGTGCCAGCGAGACAGGGAGTGGGAGAGCTTTCTTT. As protein: CASETGSGRAFF.